The TCR beta chain described here comes from a study of Graves' ophthalmopathy and Graves' hyperthyroidism. RNA transcripts were the template, and TCR beta CDR3 regions were amplified from them. The first round was an RT-PCR with HTBI primers, and the second round was a multiplex PCR. TCRdb redid the calling of the multiplex PCR reads with MiXCR, one entry per CDR3 protein. This table has around 590,000 distinct CDR3 sequences, about 35% appearing once. The CDR3 is made up of 17 amino acids. CDR1 is LNHDA and CDR2 is SQIVND in the germline V gene (reference sequence). V lost 2 bases and J lost 0, with 14 bases in between.

Material: peripheral blood or thyroid tissue (not recorded which). The receptor comes from an adult man with Graves' hyperthyroidism. The rearrangement uses TRBV19 and TRBJ1-5, with D hard to call. CDR3 coding DNA: TGTGCCAGTAGTATAAAATCAGAACCTTATAGCAATCAGCCCCAGCATTTT. Translated: CASSIKSEPYSNQPQHF.